This T cell receptor beta chain was documented in a study of shared clonotypes between healthy human individuals. The study, taken as a whole, reports: A few donors shared around 5.2% of their naive CD4 clonotypes. Clonotype sharing among donors was expected to depend on sequencing depth.

Naive CD8 cells lacked CD45RO, underwent positive selection for CCR7 and left out terminally differentiated effector memory CD45RA+ cells. Researchers ran the assay at a deep level. The data were produced by immunoSEQ multiplex PCR, yet TCRdb's version contains in-frame clones alone and is incomplete. Here the sample spans some 2,100,000 clones, 85% to 95% being singletons. The CDR3 extends over 16 amino acids. Germline values: CDR1 LGHNA, CDR2 YSLEER. J lost 5 bases, V lost 4 bases, and 11 bases had no gene match. In regard to this clone: Antigen specificity is unknown.

The receptor comes from a man younger than 35 in good health. Some clones in this sample may be carry-over from other donors' samples. The V gene is TRBV4-3, the J gene TRBJ1-2; 9 bases agree with TRBD1. Sequenced: naive CD8+ T cells from PBMCs. The chain's CDR3 is CASSPLTGTGTYGYTF. Written as DNA, the CDR3 is TGCGCCAGCAGCCCGCTGACCGGGACAGGGACGTATGGCTACACCTTC.